Presented here are 12 T cell receptor beta chains from one specimen sequenced in a study of identical twins. TCRdb itself ran the 5' RACE reads through MiXCR, one entry per CDR3 protein. The sample has around 1.7 million distinct CDR3 sequences; 25% to 35% are singletons. Specimen: cord blood. These receptors were taken from a newborn girl in good health.

DNA for the CDR3: TGTGCCAGCAGTTCGGCGAGTGGGACTAGGCGGTTCGAGCAGTACTTC. It codes for CASSSASGTRRFEQYF. The chain is built from TRBV27 and TRBJ2-7; 8 bases align to TRBD2. Germline lookup yields CDR1 MNHEY and CDR2 SMNVEV (reference sequence). The CDR3 is 16 residues long. J was trimmed by 6 bases and V by 4 bases; bases with no gene match: 14.

This clonotype came up many times. The chain carries TRBV4-1 and TRBJ2-3; maybe TRBD2 (5 bases). V was pared by 3 bases and J by 4 bases, with 14 bases between. The length of the CDR3 is 15 residues. Germline CDR1 is MGHRA and CDR2 is YSYEKL. Here the CDR3 DNA reads TGCGCCAGCAGCCACGACTACGTCCGGGCAGATACGCAGTATTTT. Translation gives CASSHDYVRADTQYF.

The chain uses TRBV6-1 and TRBJ1-1, with D possibly being TRBD1 (5 bases). The germline V gene has CDR1 MNHNS and CDR2 SASEGT. V lost 5 bases and J lost 7, with 14 bases in between. The CDR3 is 13 residues long. CDR3 loop: CASSWGTGYEAFF. The CDR3 DNA is TGTGCCAGCAGTTGGGGGACGGGGTATGAAGCTTTCTTT.

This clonotype showed up many times. V and J are TRBV29-1 and TRBJ2-7, with 9 bases lining up with TRBD2. The germline V gene has CDR1 SQVTM and CDR2 ANQGSEA. The CDR3 runs 17 residues. V lost 4 bases, J lost 2 bases, and 15 bases stayed unmatched. The CDR3 here is CSVVSGLALHRPYEQYF. DNA for the CDR3: TGCAGCGTTGTATCGGGACTAGCACTCCATAGGCCCTACGAGCAGTACTTC.

This clonotype was counted between two and nine times. CDR3 in DNA: TGTGCCAGCTCACCACCCCAGGGGAAGAATTCACCCCTCCACTTT. Translation: CASSPPQGKNSPLHF. The chain recombines TRBV18 with TRBJ1-6; possibly TRBD1 for D (6 bases). The CDR3 is 15 residues long. Germline CDR1 is KGHSH and CDR2 is LQKENI. V lost 0 bases and J lost 7, with 10 bases in between.

This clonotype occurred a few times. In DNA, the CDR3 is TGTGCCACCTCAACCTGGGACGGCTACAATGAAAAACTGTTTTTT. It translates to CATSTWDGYNEKLFF. The rearrangement links TRBV28 to TRBJ1-4; a possible D gene is TRBD1 (5 bases). Trimming left V 10 bases short and J 5 bases short, with 20 bases between. This CDR3 has 15 residues. The V gene's germline CDR1 is MDHEN and CDR2 SYDVKM.

This clonotype was detected many times. The rearrangement uses TRBV10-2 and TRBJ2-1; 9 nucleotides line up with TRBD2. CDR1 and CDR2 (germline): WSHSY, SAAADI. The CDR3 spans 13 residues. The V gene end was trimmed by 7 bases and the J gene end by 8 bases; junction bases not matched to a gene: 6. In nucleotides, the CDR3 is TGCGCCAGCAAACTAGCGGGCGGCGATGAGCAGTTCTTC. It is translated as CASKLAGGDEQFF.

Regarding this clonotype: At one end the junction does not follow the germline gene, possibly because of a read error. The V and J genes are TRBV25-1 and TRBJ1-2; 7 bases match TRBD1. The CDR3 extends over 16 amino acids. The germline V gene has CDR1 MGHDK and CDR2 SYGVNS. The CDR3 DNA follows: TGTGCCAGCAGTGAACCGGGGCAGGGGGACGACTATGACTACACCTTC. Amino acids: CASSEPGQGDDYDYTF.

A few counts support this clonotype. The V and J genes are TRBV12-3 or TRBV12-4 and TRBJ1-5; 9 bases agree with TRBD1. The CDR3 has 17 residues. J gave up 0 bases and V 6 bases, and 9 bases lay outside the gene matches. The CDR3 nucleotides are TGTGCCAGCAGGCCGGGACAGGGCTTGTATAGCAATCAGCCCCAGCATTTT. Its protein product is CASRPGQGLYSNQPQHF.

The rearrangement joins TRBV2 to TRBJ2-3; TRBD2 matches 11 bases. From germline, CDR1 is SNHLY and CDR2 FYNNEI. The CDR3 is 17 residues long. Losses at the gene ends were 1 base for V and 2 bases for J; bases not matched to a gene: 5. The CDR3 DNA sequence: TGTGCCAGCAGTGAAGGGAGACTAGCGGGGAACACAGATACGCAGTATTTT. Residues: CASSEGRLAGNTDTQYF.

The chain combines TRBV29-1 with TRBJ1-2; no firm D call. V was clipped by 0 bases and J by 3 bases, with 17 bases between them. CDR3 size: 16 residues. The germline V gene encodes CDR1 SQVTM and CDR2 ANQGSEA. CDR3 sequence (DNA): TGCAGCGTTGAAGATCCGGTCAGCCTCGGGCACTATGGCTACACCTTC. Protein: CSVEDPVSLGHYGYTF.

This clonotype was seen a few times. CDR3 region: CASSFLFYSNQPQHF. The CDR3 DNA reads TGTGCCAGCAGTTTCCTCTTCTATAGCAATCAGCCCCAGCATTTT. The V and J genes are TRBV28 and TRBJ1-5, with D unclear. CDR1 and CDR2 from the germline V gene are MDHEN and SYDVKM. V was trimmed by 3 bases and J by 0 bases, leaving 9 bases between them. The CDR3 sequence is 15 residues long.